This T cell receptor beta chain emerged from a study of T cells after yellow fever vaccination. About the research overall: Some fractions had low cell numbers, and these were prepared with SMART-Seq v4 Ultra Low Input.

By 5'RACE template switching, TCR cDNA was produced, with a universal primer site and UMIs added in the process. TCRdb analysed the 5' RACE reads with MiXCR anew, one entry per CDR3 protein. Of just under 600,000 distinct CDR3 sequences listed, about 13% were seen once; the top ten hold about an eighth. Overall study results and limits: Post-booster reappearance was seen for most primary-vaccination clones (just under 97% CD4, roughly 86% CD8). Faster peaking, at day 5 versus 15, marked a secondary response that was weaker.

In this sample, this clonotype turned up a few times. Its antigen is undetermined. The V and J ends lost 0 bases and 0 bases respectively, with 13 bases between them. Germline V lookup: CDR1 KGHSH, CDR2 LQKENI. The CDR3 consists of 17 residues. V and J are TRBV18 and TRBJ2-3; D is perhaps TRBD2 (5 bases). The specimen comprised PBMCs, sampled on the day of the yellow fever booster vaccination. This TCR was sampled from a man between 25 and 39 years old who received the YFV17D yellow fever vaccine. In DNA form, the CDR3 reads TGTGCCAGCTCACCACCGGGATTGCGGACTAGCACAGATACGCAGTATTTT. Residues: CASSPPGLRTSTDTQYF.